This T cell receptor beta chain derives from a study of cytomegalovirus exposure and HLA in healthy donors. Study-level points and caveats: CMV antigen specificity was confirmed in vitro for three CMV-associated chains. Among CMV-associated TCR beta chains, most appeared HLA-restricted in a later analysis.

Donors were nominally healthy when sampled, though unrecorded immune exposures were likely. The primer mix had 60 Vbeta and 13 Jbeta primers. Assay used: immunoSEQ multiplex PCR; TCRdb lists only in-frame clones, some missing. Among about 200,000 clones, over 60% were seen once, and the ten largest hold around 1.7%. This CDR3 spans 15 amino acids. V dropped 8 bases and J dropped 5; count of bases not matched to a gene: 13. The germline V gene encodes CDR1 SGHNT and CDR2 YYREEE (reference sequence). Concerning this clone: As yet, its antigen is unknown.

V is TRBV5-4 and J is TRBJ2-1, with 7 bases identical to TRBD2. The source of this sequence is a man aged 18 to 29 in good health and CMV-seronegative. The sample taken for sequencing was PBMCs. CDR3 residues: CARSLVGLGDNEQFF. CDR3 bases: TGTGCCAGAAGCCTTGTCGGACTAGGGGACAATGAGCAGTTCTTC.